This T cell receptor (beta chain) derives from a study of beta chain features in type 1 diabetes. Expressed TCRB transcripts were sequenced, since all the RNA that had been isolated was reverse transcribed. Using immunoSEQ multiplex PCR, the repertoire was profiled, and TCRdb retains in-frame clones only, with some absent. Of about 400,000 clones in the sample, roughly an eighth were seen once. Naive, central memory, regulatory and stem cell-like memory cells within the CD4+ compartment were sorted using CD45RO/CCR7/CD25/CD127/CD95/CD27. Trimming pared 1 base from V and 1 base from J, leaving 10 bases between. The CDR3 contains 15 residues. CDR1 and CDR2 from the germline V gene are MNHEY and SMNVEV (reference sequence).

The chain combines TRBV27 with TRBJ1-1; weak D call: TRBD1 (5 bases). This TCR was recovered from a young man in good health. Source material: naive CD4+ T cells from blood. The CDR3 region has the DNA TGTGCCAGCAGTTTATATACGCAGGGGAACACTGAAGCTTTCTTT. Translated: CASSLYTQGNTEAFF.